One sample yielded the 19 T cell receptor beta chains listed below, sequenced in a study of T-cell reconstitution after alpha-beta-depleted transplantation in children. Molecular barcoding with unique molecular identifiers was used for the TCRbeta library. TCRdb re-analysed the PCR reads in MiXCR, keeping a single row per CDR3 protein. The sample has more than 300,000 distinct CDR3 sequences, around 15% seen once. The material sequenced was PBMCs, mostly from graft donor cells, taken 360 days after TCRalphabeta/CD19-depleted stem cell transplant. These receptors all stem from a male patient under 10 years old who had a stem cell transplant for acute lymphoblastic leukemia, so the T cells may come from the graft donor.

The chain has TRBV7-3 and TRBJ2-2, with TRBD1 identical over 12 bases. The junction had 4 bases not matched to a gene; V was cut back by 3 bases and J by 5 bases. CDR3 length: 16 residues. CDR1 is SGHTA, CDR2 FQGTGA, per germline. The CDR3 DNA reads TGTGCCAGCAGCTTGGGACAGGGGGCCAGGACCGGGGAGCTGTTTTTT. This gives the protein CASSLGQGARTGELFF.

The chain has TRBV9 and TRBJ2-5; 11 nucleotides agree with TRBD2. The CDR3 length is 18 residues. After removal of 0 bases from V and 7 bases from J, the junction contained 14 bases not matched to a gene. Looked up from germline, CDR1 is SGDLS and CDR2 is YYNGEE. The CDR3 loop reads CASSVGTGTSGSQGTQYF. The CDR3 region has the DNA TGTGCCAGCAGCGTAGGAACCGGGACTAGCGGCTCGCAGGGGACCCAGTACTTC.

The rearrangement joins TRBV5-1 to TRBJ2-5; D is uncertain. This CDR3 is 13 amino acids long. Trimming stripped 1 base from V and 1 base from J, with 5 bases between. Germline V gene sequence: CDR1 SGHRS, CDR2 YFSETQ. The CDR3 coding sequence is TGCGCCAGCAGCTTGCCAGGCCAAGAGACCCAGTACTTC. It is translated as CASSLPGQETQYF.

The table lists this clonotype with many counts. V gene TRBV28 combines with J gene TRBJ2-1, with 9 bases identical to TRBD2. Germline-derived CDR1 and CDR2 are MDHEN and SYDVKM. The V gene end was trimmed by 3 bases and the J gene end by 8 bases; junction bases not matched to a gene: 5. The length of the CDR3 is 14 residues. The CDR3, as DNA: TGTGCCAGCAGTTTTGCGGGAGGGAGGGATGAGCAGTTCTTC. It specifies CASSFAGGRDEQFF.

There are a few counts of this clonotype. V is TRBV11-2 and J is TRBJ2-1; 10 nucleotides agree with TRBD2. The CDR3 has 16 residues. Germline CDR1 reads SGHAT; CDR2 reads FQNNGV. The junction had 8 bases not matched to a gene; V was cut back by 5 bases and J by 4 bases. CDR3 residues: CASSLLAGSRYNEQFF. The CDR3 bases are TGTGCCAGCAGCCTACTAGCGGGATCTAGATACAATGAGCAGTTCTTC.

This sequence joins TRBV27 and TRBJ2-3; TRBD2 might be the D (5 bases). The V gene's germline CDR1 is MNHEY and CDR2 SMNVEV (reference sequence). Trimming pared 8 bases from V and 1 base from J, leaving 16 bases between. This CDR3 has 15 residues. CDR3 loop: CASWRHPSGTDTQYF. The CDR3 nucleotides are TGTGCCAGCTGGAGGCACCCTTCGGGCACAGATACGCAGTATTTT.

This clonotype was seen at least ten times. The chain recombines TRBV12-3 or TRBV12-4 with TRBJ2-5; the D is unclear. The CDR3 runs 15 residues. V shed 3 bases and J shed 2 bases, with 13 bases lying between them. The CDR3 sequence is CASSFGSMAQETQYF. For the CDR3, the DNA is TGTGCCAGCAGTTTTGGCAGTATGGCTCAAGAGACCCAGTACTTC.

This clonotype has ten or more counts. The chain has TRBV4-3 and TRBJ1-6, with D perhaps matching TRBD1 (5 bases). Deletions cut 0 bases from V and 2 bases from J, with 17 bases between. The CDR3 sequence is 19 residues long. Germline V gene sequence: CDR1 LGHNA, CDR2 YSLEER. The CDR3 loop is CASSQDTDRRGPYNSPLHF. In DNA, the CDR3 is TGCGCCAGCAGCCAAGATACGGACCGAAGGGGCCCCTATAATTCACCCCTCCACTTT.

Only a few counts were recorded for this clonotype. The rearrangement uses TRBV6-5 and TRBJ2-1; 10 bases align to TRBD2. The CDR3 is 19 residues long. J was trimmed by 4 bases and V by 0 bases; bases with no gene match: 12. Per the germline V gene, CDR1 is MNHEY and CDR2 is SVGAGI. CDR3 amino acids: CASSYSASGSSLGYNEQFF. The DNA of the CDR3 is TGTGCCAGCAGTTACTCGGCTAGCGGGAGTAGTTTGGGATACAATGAGCAGTTCTTC.

This clonotype was picked up a small number of times. J is TRBJ2-5 and V is TRBV6-1; 9 bases are a match to TRBD1. CDR1 MNHNS and CDR2 SASEGT come from the germline V gene. CDR3 size: 15 residues. V shed 3 bases, J shed 5 bases, and the junction held 7 bases outside the gene matches. This chain's CDR3 is CASSDYTGGEETQYF. The CDR3 coding sequence is TGTGCCAGCAGTGATTATACAGGGGGCGAGGAGACCCAGTACTTC.

This chain joins TRBV20-1 and TRBJ2-7; TRBD1 might be the D (7 bases). V dropped 5 bases and J dropped 3 bases, with 11 bases sitting between them. The CDR3 spans 12 residues. Germline V CDR1 and CDR2: DFQATT, SNEGSKA (reference sequence). The CDR3 DNA follows: TGCAGTGCTTACAGGGGACTCTACGAGCAGTACTTC. Translating it yields CSAYRGLYEQYF.

This clonotype has more than one count but fewer than ten. V is TRBV28 and J is TRBJ2-7; D is undetermined. Germline CDR1 and CDR2: MDHEN and SYDVKM. The CDR3 runs 17 residues. With 7 bases removed from V and 0 bases from J, the gap between germline ends came to 22 bases. Here the CDR3 reads CASTGLIRVDSSYEQYF. In nucleotides, the CDR3 is TGTGCCAGCACCGGATTAATTAGGGTGGATAGCTCCTACGAGCAGTACTTC.

This clonotype turned up a few times. The chain joins TRBV27 to TRBJ2-5; D call uncertain. Germline CDR1 reads MNHEY; CDR2 reads SMNVEV (reference sequence). V lost 7 bases and J lost 5, with 23 bases in between. The CDR3 contains 16 residues. CDR3 in DNA: TGTGCCAGCAATCCGCTCCCCTACGGGTTCGGGGAGACCCAGTACTTC. It is translated as CASNPLPYGFGETQYF.

This clonotype was seen a handful of times. The chain recombines TRBV4-2 with TRBJ2-2; D remains unclear. The germline V gene encodes CDR1 LGHNA and CDR2 YNFKEQ. CDR3 length: 15 residues. Trimming pared 1 base from V and 4 bases from J, leaving 10 bases between. In DNA, the CDR3 is TGTGCCAGCAGCCAAGCGCTACTTTCCACCGGGGAGCTGTTTTTT. It encodes CASSQALLSTGELFF.

V is TRBV6-1 and J is TRBJ2-2; a possible D gene is TRBD2 (6 bases). This CDR3 region has 16 residues. Germline V gene lookup returns CDR1 MNHNS and CDR2 SASEGT. V gave up 3 bases and J gave up 1 base, with 12 bases separating them. CDR3 nucleotides: TGTGCCAGCAGTGAGGCTAGCGCCTTGAACACCGGGGAGCTGTTTTTT. It codes for CASSEASALNTGELFF.

As DNA, the CDR3 is TGTGCCAGCTCAAGTAAGGGACTAGCAGATACGCAGTATTTT. Protein product: CASSSKGLADTQYF. This chain connects TRBV18 to TRBJ2-3; 8 bases line up with TRBD2. V was clipped by 5 bases and J by 4 bases; unmatched bases: 5. The CDR3 length is 14 residues. Per the germline V gene, CDR1 is KGHSH and CDR2 is LQKENI.

This chain links TRBV12-3 or TRBV12-4 with TRBJ2-7, with 9 bases lining up with TRBD2. This CDR3 is built from 14 residues. Trimming removed 5 bases from V and 2 bases from J; junction bases left unmatched: 4. The CDR3 nucleotides read TGTGCCAGCAGTACGACTAGCGGTACCTACGAGCAGTACTTC. Protein product: CASSTTSGTYEQYF.

V is TRBV4-3 and J is TRBJ2-7; perhaps TRBD1 as D (7 bases). V was clipped by 0 bases and J by 2 bases, with 11 bases between them. The CDR3 has 15 residues. CDR1 LGHNA and CDR2 YSLEER come from the germline V gene. The chain's CDR3 is CASSQEPGGPYEQYF. CDR3 bases: TGCGCCAGCAGCCAAGAGCCAGGGGGGCCCTACGAGCAGTACTTC.

The table lists this clonotype with many counts. The chain uses TRBV10-3 and TRBJ2-3; no clear D gene. Germline values: CDR1 ENHRY, CDR2 SYGVKD. CDR3 length equals 12 residues. Trimming stripped 10 bases from V and 0 bases from J, with 8 bases between. The CDR3 region has the DNA TGTGCCACCCGGCCGAGCACAGATACGCAGTATTTT. Residues: CATRPSTDTQYF.